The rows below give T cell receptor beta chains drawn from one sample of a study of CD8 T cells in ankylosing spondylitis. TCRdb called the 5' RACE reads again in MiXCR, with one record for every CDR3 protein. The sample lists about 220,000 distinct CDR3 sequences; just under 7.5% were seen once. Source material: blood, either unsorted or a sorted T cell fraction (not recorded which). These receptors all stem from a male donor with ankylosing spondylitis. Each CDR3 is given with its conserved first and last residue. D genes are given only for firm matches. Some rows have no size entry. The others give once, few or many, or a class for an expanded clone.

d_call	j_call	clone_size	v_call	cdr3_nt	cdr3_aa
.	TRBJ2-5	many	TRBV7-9	TGTGCCAGCAGCCAACGTGGGTCCAGTCGAGTGGTCCAGTACTTC	CASSQRGSSRVVQYF
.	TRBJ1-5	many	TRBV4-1	TGCGCCAGCAGCGCGGCCAGGGCGACCAATCAGCCCCAGCATTTT	CASSAARATNQPQHF
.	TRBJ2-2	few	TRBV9	TGTGCCAGCAGCGTAGGAAGGAGGGCCGGGGAGCTGTTTTTT	CASSVGRRAGELFF
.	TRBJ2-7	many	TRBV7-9	TGTGCCAGCAGCTCCCTAACTAGACACGAGCAGTACTTC	CASSSLTRHEQYF
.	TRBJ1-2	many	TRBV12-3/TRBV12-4	TGTGCCAGCAGTTTCGTGGGAGCGGATGGCTACACCTTC	CASSFVGADGYTF
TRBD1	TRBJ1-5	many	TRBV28	TGTGCCAGCCTGGACAGGGCGAGCAATCAGCCCCAGCATTTT	CASLDRASNQPQHF
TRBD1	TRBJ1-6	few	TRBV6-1	TGTGCCAGCAGGAACGAAGGGACAGGGTGGGATAATTCACCCCTCCACTTT	CASRNEGTGWDNSPLHF
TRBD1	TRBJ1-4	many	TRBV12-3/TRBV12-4	TGTGCCAGCAGTTCCCGGACAGGGAATGAAAAACTGTTTTTT	CASSSRTGNEKLFF
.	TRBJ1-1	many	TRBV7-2	TGTGCCAGCAGCGTGGGTTTGAAGGGCACTGAAGCTTTCTTT	CASSVGLKGTEAFF
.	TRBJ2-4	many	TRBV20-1	TGCAGTGCTAGACCACGCCTCGGGTGGTCAAAAAACATTCAGTACTTC	CSARPRLGWSKNIQYF
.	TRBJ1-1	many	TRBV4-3	TGCGCCAGCAGCCACTATGAAGGCGCTGAAGCTTTCTTT	CASSHYEGAEAFF
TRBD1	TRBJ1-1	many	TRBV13	TGTGCCAGCAGCTTAGGTGGGACAGGGGACACTGAAGCTTTCTTT	CASSLGGTGDTEAFF
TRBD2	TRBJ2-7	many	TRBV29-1	TGCAGCGTTGAATTGCCTACTGCTTCCCCTAGCGGTCTAACCTACGAGCAGTACTTC	CSVELPTASPSGLTYEQYF
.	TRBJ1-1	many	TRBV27	TGTGCCAGCAGGGAGGGACTCACTGAAGCTTTCTTT	CASREGLTEAFF
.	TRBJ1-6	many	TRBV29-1	TGCAGCGCCCTCACCGGGCAGGTGAATTCACCCCTCCACTTT	CSALTGQVNSPLHF
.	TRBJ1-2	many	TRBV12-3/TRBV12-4	TGTGCCAGCAGTTTGAAAGGGGGAGGTGGCTACACCTTC	CASSLKGGGGYTF
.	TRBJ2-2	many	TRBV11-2	TGTGCCAGCAGCTTATTCAGAGCGAACACCGGGGAGCTGTTTTTT	CASSLFRANTGELFF
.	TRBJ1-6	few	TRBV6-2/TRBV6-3	TGTGCCAGCAGTTACGTTCGCGGGGATTCACCCCTCCACTTT	CASSYVRGDSPLHF
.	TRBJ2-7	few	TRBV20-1	TGCAGTGCCCCACCGGGACACGGAGGCCACGAGCAGTACTTC	CSAPPGHGGHEQYF
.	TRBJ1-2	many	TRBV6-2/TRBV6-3	TGTGCCAGCAGCTTCCTCGGCGAATTTGGGGGCTACACCTTC	CASSFLGEFGGYTF
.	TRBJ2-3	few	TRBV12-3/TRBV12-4	TGTGCCAGCAGTTTTGGATTTAGGACAGATACGCAGTATTTT	CASSFGFRTDTQYF
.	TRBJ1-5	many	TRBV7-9	TGTGCCAGCAGCTCGCGAAATCAGCCCCAGCATTTT	CASSSRNQPQHF
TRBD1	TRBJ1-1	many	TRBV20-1	TGCAGTGTTCCGACAGGGGGTTACACTGAAGCTTTCTTT	CSVPTGGYTEAFF
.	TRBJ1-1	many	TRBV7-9	TGTGCCAGCAGCTTCCCACCCCTGAACACTGAAGCTTTCTTT	CASSFPPLNTEAFF
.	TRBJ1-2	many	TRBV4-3	TGCGCCAGCAGCCCCCTCAAAAAGGTTCCCTATGGCTACACCTTC	CASSPLKKVPYGYTF
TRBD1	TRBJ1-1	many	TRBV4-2	TGTGCCAGCAGCCCGAGGACAGGAGAATTGAACACTGAAGCTTTCTTT	CASSPRTGELNTEAFF
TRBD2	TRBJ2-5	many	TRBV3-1	TGTGCCAGCAGCCAAGTCAGCGGGAGTTACGAGACCCAGTACTTC	CASSQVSGSYETQYF
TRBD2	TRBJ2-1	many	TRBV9	TGTGCCAGCAGCATAGACTCGGGACTAAGTTACAATGAGCAGTTCTTC	CASSIDSGLSYNEQFF
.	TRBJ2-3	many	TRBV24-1	TGTGCCACCAGTGATTTTAAGCCAGATACGCAGTATTTT	CATSDFKPDTQYF
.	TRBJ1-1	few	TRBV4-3	TGCGCCAGCAGCCAAGACGGGGTGAACACTGAAGCTTTCTTT	CASSQDGVNTEAFF
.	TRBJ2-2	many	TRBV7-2	TGTGCCAGCAGCTTAGTGGGTTGGGAGCTGTTTTTT	CASSLVGWELFF
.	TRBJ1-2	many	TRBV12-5	TGTGCTAGCGGACAGCCATACAATAACTATGGCTACACCTTC	CASGQPYNNYGYTF
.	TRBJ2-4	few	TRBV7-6	TGTGCCAGCAGCTTATCCCGAGGGGCCAAAAACATTCAGTACTTC	CASSLSRGAKNIQYF
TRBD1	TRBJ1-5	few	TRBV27	TGTGCCAGCAGGAAGGGACAGGACAATCAGCCCCAGCATTTT	CASRKGQDNQPQHF
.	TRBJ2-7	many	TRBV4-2	TGTGCCAGCAGCCAAGGTGAGGGGGGCTCCTACGAGCAGTACTTC	CASSQGEGGSYEQYF
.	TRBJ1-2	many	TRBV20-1	TGCAGTGCTAGAGGGGCGAGCTATGGCTACACCTTC	CSARGASYGYTF
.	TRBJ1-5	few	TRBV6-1	TGTGCCACAACCTCAATAGGGGTTACTCAGCCCCAGCATTTT	CATTSIGVTQPQHF
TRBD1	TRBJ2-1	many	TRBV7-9	TGTGCCTCTAACGGGGACAGGGGGGTGAATGAGCAGTTCTTC	CASNGDRGVNEQFF
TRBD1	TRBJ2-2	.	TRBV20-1	TGCAGTGCTAGGTTTCAGGGGGCCGACGGGGAGCTGTTTTTT	CSARFQGADGELFF
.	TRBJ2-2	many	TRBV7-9	TGTGCCAGCAGCTTCGGCAGGGGGAACACCGGGGAGCTGTTTTTT	CASSFGRGNTGELFF
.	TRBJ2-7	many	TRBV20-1	TGCAGTGCTCCGAATTTGAGAGGCCCTAACTACGAGCAGTACTTC	CSAPNLRGPNYEQYF